This section outlines one TCR beta chain sequence together with its context. Its antigen is unknown. Primers: 60 Vbeta forward and 13 Jbeta reverse. Clones were read by immunoSEQ multiplex PCR, and TCRdb kept only the in-frame ones, dropping some. The repertoire includes approximately 150,000 clones, 70% to 85% of them detected once, and around 1.5% sits in the top ten. The V gene's germline CDR1 is SGHRS and CDR2 YFSETQ. The CDR3 loop spans 18 amino acids. The V and J ends lost 1 base and 6 bases, in that order; junction bases with no gene match: 14. This record comes from a study of cytomegalovirus exposure and HLA in healthy donors. On the study more broadly: Researchers found that roughly 81% of 350 to 500 genotyped donors fell within the Caucasian-associated ancestry cluster. Notes on the study in general: When the data were analyzed later, several of the most significant clusters appeared to be linked to common viral pathogens. Most likely, a cluster of highly shared sequence variants arose as a sequencing artifact.

The specimen sequenced was PBMCs. The rearrangement joins TRBV5-1 to TRBJ2-1; 9 bases line up with TRBD1. The TCR sequence derives from a woman younger than 45 in good health and CMV-seropositive. CDR3 in amino acids: CASSLQVPGQGWGNEQFF. CDR3 in DNA: TGCGCCAGCAGCTTGCAGGTCCCGGGACAGGGATGGGGCAATGAGCAGTTCTTC.